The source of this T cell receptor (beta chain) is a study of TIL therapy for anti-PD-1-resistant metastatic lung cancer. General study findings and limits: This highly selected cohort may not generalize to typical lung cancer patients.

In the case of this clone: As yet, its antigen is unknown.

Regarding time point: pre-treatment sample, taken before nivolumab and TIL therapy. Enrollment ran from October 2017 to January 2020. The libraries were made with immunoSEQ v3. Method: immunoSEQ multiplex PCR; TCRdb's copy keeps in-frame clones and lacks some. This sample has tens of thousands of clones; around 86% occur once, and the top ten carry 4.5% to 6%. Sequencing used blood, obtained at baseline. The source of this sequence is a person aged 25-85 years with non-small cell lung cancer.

The CDR3 spells CASSLGYEQYF. CDR3 nucleotide sequence: TGTGCCAGCAGTTTAGGCTACGAGCAGTACTTC. The gene calls are TRBV6-2 or TRBV6-3 and TRBJ2-7; D uncertain. This CDR3 has 11 residues. The germline CDR1 and CDR2 sequences are MNHEY and SVGEGT. Trimming stripped 4 bases from V and 3 bases from J, with 4 bases between.